These 21 T cell receptor beta chains were sequenced from one sample in a study of shared clonotypes between healthy human individuals. Method: immunoSEQ multiplex PCR; TCRdb's copy keeps in-frame clones and lacks some. The table shows over a million clones, with roughly 96% occurring only once. Sequencing used naive CD4+ T cells sorted from blood. Subset here: CD45RA+ positively selected. The receptors here all came from a man aged 25-45 years in good health.

V gene TRBV11-3 combines with J gene TRBJ2-7; D is undetermined. Germline V gives CDR1 SGHNT, CDR2 YENEEA. V gave up 1 base and J gave up 6 bases, with 7 bases separating them. The CDR3 length is 12 residues. The DNA of the CDR3 is TGTGCCAGCAGCTTAGTCCCCTGCGAGCAGTACTTC. Its protein is CASSLVPCEQYF. The full variable domain, completed using reference TRBV11-3 and TRBJ2-7, is EAGVVQSPRYKIIEKKQPVAFWCNPISGHNTLYWYLQNLGQGPELLIRYENEEAVDDSQLPKDRFSAERLKGVDSTLKIQPAELGDSAVYLCASSLVPCEQYFGPGTRLTVT.

This chain uses TRBV15 with TRBJ1-5; D may be TRBD1 (6 bases). Germline V gene lookup returns CDR1 LNHNV and CDR2 YYDKDF (reference sequence). V was trimmed by 7 bases and J by 7 bases, leaving 17 bases between them. The CDR3 has 14 residues. The CDR3 region is CATNIQGFGQPQHF. In DNA, the CDR3 is TGTGCCACCAACATACAGGGCTTCGGGCAGCCCCAGCATTTT.

This chain links TRBV6-1 with TRBJ2-7, with D tentatively TRBD1 (5 bases). CDR3 size: 14 residues. The germline CDR1 and CDR2 sequences are MNHNS and SASEGT. Trimming removed 2 bases at V and 3 bases at J, with 11 bases between. The CDR3: CASSESGYLYEQYF. Written as DNA, the CDR3 is TGTGCCAGCAGTGAATCAGGGTACCTCTACGAGCAGTACTTC.

On this clone: Different DNA sequences within this sample yield the same CDR3. The V gene is TRBV9, the J gene TRBJ2-7, with 8 bases aligning to TRBD1. The CDR3 spans 14 residues. Losses at the gene ends were 0 bases for V and 4 bases for J; bases not matched to a gene: 3. CDR1 is SGDLS and CDR2 is YYNGEE in the germline V gene. CDR3 loop: CASSVGQGAYEQYF. In nucleotides, the CDR3 is TGTGCCAGCAGCGTAGGCCAGGGGGCTTACGAGCAGTACTTC.

V gene TRBV6-1 combines with J gene TRBJ2-2, with a tentative D call TRBD1 (6 bases). Germline V gives CDR1 MNHNS, CDR2 SASEGT. This CDR3 is built from 14 residues. V lost 7 bases to trimming and J lost 4 bases, with 13 bases between them. CDR3 coding DNA: TGTGCCAGCAACGTACAGGGAACCACCGGGGAGCTGTTTTTT. It is translated as CASNVQGTTGELFF.

The chain couples TRBV5-4 to TRBJ2-1; 14 positions agree with TRBD2. J lost 6 bases, V lost 4 bases, and 9 bases had no gene match. The CDR3 length is 17 residues. Germline values: CDR1 SGHNT, CDR2 YYREEE (reference sequence). CDR3 nucleotide sequence: TGTGCCAGCAGCCCGGGACTAGCGGGAGAGGTGGCCAATGAGCAGTTCTTC. It codes for CASSPGLAGEVANEQFF.

This clone was detected only once. The sample carries other DNA sequences with the same CDR3. The rearrangement joins TRBV4-3 to TRBJ1-3; D remains ambiguous. The CDR3 totals 16 residues. CDR1 LGHNA and CDR2 YSLEER come from the germline V gene. The V gene lost 1 base and the J gene lost 1 base, with 11 bases spanning the gap. CDR3 nucleotide sequence: TGCGCCAGCAGCCAAGTGGGAGGATCTTCTGGAAACACCATATATTTT. Protein product: CASSQVGGSSGNTIYF.

The chain links TRBV29-1 to TRBJ1-2; 8 bases map to TRBD1. The CDR3 sequence is 14 residues long. V lost 4 bases to trimming and J lost 0 bases; unmatched junction nucleotides: 4. The germline gives CDR1 SQVTM, CDR2 ANQGSEA. The CDR3 nucleotides read TGCAGCGTTGGACGGACAGGGACTAACTATGGCTACACCTTC. Its protein is CSVGRTGTNYGYTF.

The V call is TRBV4-1, the J call TRBJ2-1; D gene ambiguous. The CDR3 has 16 residues. Deletions cut 4 bases from V and 0 bases from J, with 13 bases between. Looked up from germline, CDR1 is MGHRA and CDR2 is YSYEKL. CDR3 in DNA: TGCGCCAGCAGCCCCTTTAGCCGGAGCTCCTACAATGAGCAGTTCTTC. This gives the protein CASSPFSRSSYNEQFF.

This clone occurred once. This chain links TRBV28 with TRBJ2-5; D tentatively reads TRBD1 or TRBD2 (5 bases each). Trimming left V 1 base short and J 1 base short, with 7 bases between. The CDR3 contains 14 residues. Per the germline V gene, CDR1 is MDHEN and CDR2 is SYDVKM. DNA for the CDR3: TGTGCCAGCAGTTTATCCGGGGCCCAAGAGACCCAGTACTTC. This translates into CASSLSGAQETQYF.

V usage is TRBV7-9 and J usage is TRBJ1-4; no definite D call. V lost 1 base and J lost 2, with 8 bases in between. The CDR3 consists of 15 residues. Germline V gives CDR1 SEHNR, CDR2 FQNEAQ (reference sequence). Written as DNA, the CDR3 is TGTGCCAGCAGCTTAGGGCTATCTACTAATGAAAAACTGTTTTTT. Its protein product is CASSLGLSTNEKLFF. The variable domain in full, completed from reference TRBV7-9 and TRBJ1-4, reads DTGVSQNPRHKITKRGQNVTFRCDPISEHNRLYWYRQTLGQGPEFLTYFQNEAQLEKSRLLSDRFSAERPKGSFSTLEIQRTEQGDSAMYLCASSLGLSTNEKLFFGSGTQLSVL.

The chain recombines TRBV11-2 with TRBJ2-7; either TRBD1 or TRBD2 may fit D (6 bases each). V was shortened by 4 bases and J by 1 base, with 14 bases between the two germline ends. The CDR3 is 15 amino acids. The V gene's germline CDR1 is SGHAT and CDR2 FQNNGV. The CDR3 here is CASSSTLGGSYEQYF. The CDR3 nucleotides read TGTGCCAGCAGCTCAACCCTAGGGGGGTCCTACGAGCAGTACTTC.

This clone appeared a single time. The chain uses TRBV11-2 and TRBJ2-3, with 10 bases matching TRBD2. CDR1 is SGHAT and CDR2 is FQNNGV in the germline V gene. CDR3 length equals 16 residues. With 5 bases clipped from V and 6 bases from J, the junction kept 11 bases outside the gene matches. The CDR3, as DNA: TGTGCCAGCAGCCTTCCAGCGGGAGGGGGCTGGGATACGCAGTATTTT. Its translation: CASSLPAGGGWDTQYF.

The J gene is TRBJ1-6, the V gene TRBV7-2, with D possibly matching TRBD1 (5 bases). Germline CDR1 SGHTA, CDR2 FQGNSA. This CDR3 is built from 17 residues. The V gene lost 7 bases and the J gene lost 0 bases, with 16 bases spanning the gap. Here the CDR3 DNA reads TGTGCCAGCAACCTAGCCCCAGGGAGCTCCTATAATTCACCCCTCCACTTT. It encodes CASNLAPGSSYNSPLHF.

The rearrangement joins TRBV9 to TRBJ2-2; 8 bases agree with TRBD2. The CDR3 contains 15 residues. CDR1 is SGDLS and CDR2 is YYNGEE in the germline V gene. V shed 4 bases and J 4 bases; nucleotides not matched to a gene: 6. The CDR3 DNA reads TGTGCCAGCAGCAGCGGGAGTTCGGGCACCGGGGAGCTGTTTTTT. It specifies CASSSGSSGTGELFF.

The rearrangement uses TRBV7-9 and TRBJ2-5; D gene ambiguous. Looked up from germline, CDR1 is SEHNR and CDR2 is FQNEAQ (reference sequence). The CDR3 extends over 13 amino acids. Trimming stripped 0 bases from V and 13 bases from J, with 15 bases between. CDR3 coding DNA: TGTGCCAGCAGCTTAGCTTGGAGAAGTTCCCTGTACTTC. Translated: CASSLAWRSSLYF.

This clone was observed once. Written as DNA, the CDR3 is TGTGCCTGGAGTGTAGGGACAGGGAGTGGCTACACCTTC. It specifies CAWSVGTGSGYTF. The rearrangement links TRBV30 to TRBJ1-2, with 9 bases aligning to TRBD1. The germline CDR1 and CDR2 sequences are GTSNPN and SVGIG (reference sequence). The CDR3 totals 13 residues. The J segment lost 7 bases and the V segment lost 0 bases, leaving 3 bases of the junction unmatched.

The V call is TRBV6-1, the J call TRBJ2-1, with TRBD2 identical over 11 bases. This CDR3 is 14 amino acids long. The V segment lost 7 bases and the J segment 9 bases; nucleotides outside the gene matches: 8. Germline lookup yields CDR1 MNHNS and CDR2 SASEGT. DNA of the CDR3: TGTGCCAGCATACCACTAGCGGGAGCAGGTGAGCAGTTCTTC. This codes for CASIPLAGAGEQFF.

This chain links TRBV28 with TRBJ2-2; D ambiguous. CDR3 length: 9 amino acids. Germline V CDR1 and CDR2: MDHEN, SYDVKM. CDR3 protein: CLLAGELFF. The CDR3 coding sequence is TGTCTATTGGCCGGGGAGCTGTTTTTT.

The chain recombines TRBV28 with TRBJ2-1; 10 bases map to TRBD1. The CDR3 is 13 residues long. The V and J ends lost 8 bases and 9 bases, in that order; junction bases with no gene match: 7. The germline CDR1 and CDR2 sequences are MDHEN and SYDVKM. The CDR3 sequence is CASRQGARPEQFF. In DNA, the CDR3 is TGTGCCAGCCGACAGGGGGCGCGGCCTGAGCAGTTCTTC.

This chain joins TRBV7-9 and TRBJ1-3, with D perhaps matching TRBD1 (6 bases). CDR1 SEHNR and CDR2 FQNEAQ come from the germline V gene (reference sequence). Trimming removed 5 bases from V and 3 bases from J, with 14 bases in between. This CDR3 region has 15 residues. In DNA, the CDR3 is TGTGCCAGCAGCCCGTCGGGGGCTAATGGAAACACCATATATTTT. Translation: CASSPSGANGNTIYF.